Below are 24 T cell receptor beta chains sequenced from a single sample in a study of regulatory T cells in long-lasting Graves disease. Arm-PCR with iRepertoire HTBI primers amplified the CDR3 regions for these TCR beta libraries. TCRdb reprocessed the multiplex PCR reads via MiXCR and lists one record per CDR3 protein. The sample has over 450,000 distinct CDR3 sequences; about 11% are singletons. The sample's time point: newly diagnosed GD, antithyroid drugs for less than 3 months. The TCR library was prepared using RNA isolated from PBMCs. The same sample was also used in a study of T cells in Graves' hyperthyroidism and ophthalmopathy.

Material: peripheral blood mononuclear cells (PBMCs), obtained at new diagnosis, from a patient treated with antithyroid drugs. The receptors shown here come from a woman in her 30s with Graves disease.

This clonotype was recorded many times. V gene TRBV7-2 combines with J gene TRBJ2-3; 9 bases are shared with TRBD2. Losses at the gene ends were 1 base for V and 5 bases for J; bases not matched to a gene: 16. CDR1 is SGHTA and CDR2 is FQGNSA in the germline V gene. This CDR3 has 19 amino acids. CDR3 region: CASSLGWMREGRLVDTQYF. CDR3 bases: TGTGCCAGCAGCTTAGGTTGGATGCGGGAGGGCCGACTTGTAGATACGCAGTATTTT.

This clonotype has a count of ten or more. The chain has TRBV2 and TRBJ1-5; no reliable D call. V was clipped by 6 bases and J by 7 bases, with 13 bases between them. This CDR3 is 13 amino acids long. The V gene's germline CDR1 is SNHLY and CDR2 FYNNEI. The CDR3 DNA is TGTGCCAGCAGCGGTTACCCGGGGCAGCCCCAGCATTTT. It encodes CASSGYPGQPQHF. The full variable domain, completed using reference TRBV2 and TRBJ1-5, is EPEVTQTPSHQVTQMGQEVILRCVPISNHLYFYWYRQILGQKVEFLVSFYNNEISEKSEIFDDQFSVERPDGSNFTLKIRSTKLEDSAMYFCASSGYPGQPQHFGDGTRLSIL.

This clonotype was counted many times. CDR3 in DNA: TGTGCCAGCAGGGGAAGCGGGAGTCGGACAGATACGCAGTATTTT. This gives the protein CASRGSGSRTDTQYF. The V call is TRBV2, the J call TRBJ2-3; 8 bases are a match to TRBD2. The CDR3 covers 15 residues. The V gene's germline CDR1 is SNHLY and CDR2 FYNNEI. The trim removed 6 bases at V and 3 bases at J, leaving 8 bases unmatched.

This clonotype was detected a few times. The chain combines TRBV3-1 with TRBJ1-3, with D possibly being TRBD1 (5 bases). The V and J ends lost 0 bases and 3 bases respectively, with 9 bases between them. This CDR3 is built from 15 residues. Germline V CDR1 and CDR2: LGHDT, YNNKEL (reference sequence). The DNA for the CDR3 is TGTGCCAGCAGCCAAGATCGACAGCGTGGAAACACCATATATTTT. Its protein is CASSQDRQRGNTIYF.

This clonotype appeared many times. The chain joins TRBV7-2 to TRBJ1-6, with D uncertain. V was clipped by 2 bases and J by 0 bases, with 14 bases between them. The germline gives CDR1 SGHTA, CDR2 FQGNSA. The CDR3 is made up of 18 amino acids. CDR3 DNA sequence: TGTGCCAGCAGCTTAATCGGTGGAGGGTACTCCTATAATTCACCCCTCCACTTT. Encoded protein: CASSLIGGGYSYNSPLHF.

This clonotype was seen repeatedly, ten times or more. The chain carries TRBV6-1 and TRBJ1-2; possibly TRBD1 for D (6 bases). The CDR3 extends over 15 amino acids. Trimming removed 1 base from V and 3 bases from J, with 12 bases in between. The germline CDR1 and CDR2 sequences are MNHNS and SASEGT. The CDR3 loop reads CASSEVAGTHYGYTF. In DNA form, the CDR3 reads TGTGCCAGCAGTGAAGTCGCCGGGACACACTATGGCTACACCTTC.

This clonotype came up a few times. This sequence joins TRBV6-1 and TRBJ2-1; D is possibly TRBD2 (5 bases). In germline, CDR1 is MNHNS, CDR2 SASEGT. With 2 bases removed from V and 8 bases from J, the gap between germline ends came to 22 bases. CDR3 length: 17 amino acids. CDR3 region: CASSERRTRSGNDEQFF. Written as DNA, the CDR3 is TGTGCCAGCAGTGAACGTCGCACTAGGTCTGGAAATGATGAGCAGTTCTTC.

This clonotype showed up many times. The rearrangement links TRBV7-2 to TRBJ1-1; TRBD1 might be the D (6 bases). The CDR3 has 15 amino acids. Germline CDR1 and CDR2: SGHTA and FQGNSA. The V and J ends lost 5 bases and 7 bases respectively, with 20 bases between them. CDR3 in DNA: TGTGCCAGCAGCCCCCAAGCGGGGGCGCCCCGTGAAGCTTTCTTT. It yields the protein CASSPQAGAPREAFF.

This clonotype was counted at least ten times. In nucleotides, the CDR3 is TGTGCCACTATGGGGCCCTTAGGGGAGCCCCAGCATTTT. It encodes CATMGPLGEPQHF. This chain links TRBV6-1 with TRBJ1-5, with D possibly being TRBD1 (5 bases). V was shortened by 10 bases and J by 8 bases, with 18 bases between the two germline ends. Germline CDR1 MNHNS, CDR2 SASEGT. The CDR3 covers 13 residues.

The gene calls are TRBV2 and TRBJ2-5; 12 bases align to TRBD2. From germline, CDR1 is SNHLY and CDR2 FYNNEI. The CDR3 runs 18 residues. The junction had 10 bases not matched to a gene; V was cut back by 3 bases and J by 2 bases. This chain's CDR3 is CASSEEASGRAGQETQYF. CDR3 DNA: TGTGCCAGCAGTGAGGAGGCTAGCGGGAGGGCCGGTCAAGAGACCCAGTACTTC.

This clonotype showed up many times. The chain joins TRBV11-1 to TRBJ2-2; D uncertain. The CDR3 contains 15 residues. Germline values: CDR1 SGHAT, CDR2 FQDESV (reference sequence). Trimming cost V 5 bases and J 0 bases, with 10 bases left between them. The CDR3 DNA reads as TGTGCCAGCAGCCCCCCGCCTGCGAACACCGGGGAGCTGTTTTTT. This encodes CASSPPPANTGELFF.

The chain recombines TRBV4-3 with TRBJ2-1; no clear D gene. Germline V gene data show CDR1 as LGHNA and CDR2 as YSLEER. This CDR3 is 19 amino acids long. Deletions cut 0 bases from V and 0 bases from J, with 18 bases between. CDR3 DNA: TGCGCCAGCAGCCAAGATAGCCCTAGTGGTCTTAGCTCCTACAATGAGCAGTTCTTC. As protein: CASSQDSPSGLSSYNEQFF.

This clonotype was counted at least ten times. The chain employs TRBV6-1 and TRBJ1-1; the D is unclear. The CDR3 spans 18 residues. Germline CDR1 and CDR2: MNHNS and SASEGT. Trimming stripped 6 bases from V and 3 bases from J, with 26 bases between. The CDR3, as DNA: TGTGCCAGCAGCACCACCCTCGAGGAGGGCGCGAGGGACACTGAAGCTTTCTTT. This codes for CASSTTLEEGARDTEAFF.

CDR3 DNA sequence: TGTGCCAGCAGCTTGGCCCACCGGGGGGTGGAGACCCAGTACTTC. Its translation is CASSLAHRGVETQYF. The V and J genes are TRBV5-8 and TRBJ2-5; 7 nucleotides line up with TRBD2. V gave up 0 bases and J gave up 5 bases; unmatched junction bases: 7. The CDR3 runs to 15 residues. Germline lookup yields CDR1 SGHTS and CDR2 YDEGEE.

V usage is TRBV4-1 and J usage is TRBJ2-1; a weak D match, TRBD1 (6 bases). CDR3 length: 16 amino acids. The V end was cut by 3 bases, the J end by 0 bases, with 12 bases between. CDR1 MGHRA and CDR2 YSYEKL come from the germline V gene. The CDR3 sequence is CASSHYSDSSYNEQFF. DNA of the CDR3: TGCGCCAGCAGCCATTACTCGGACAGCTCCTACAATGAGCAGTTCTTC.

This rearrangement joins TRBV24-1 to TRBJ2-1; the match to TRBD2 covers 13 bases. The CDR3 is 15 residues long. V lost 5 bases and J lost 8; bases outside the gene matches: 5. Germline V gene sequence: CDR1 KGHDR, CDR2 SFDVKD. The CDR3: CATSASTSGRHEQFF. The CDR3 region has the DNA TGTGCCACCAGTGCATCGACTAGCGGGAGGCATGAGCAGTTCTTC.

The V gene is TRBV7-8, the J gene TRBJ2-5; TRBD2 aligns across 7 bases. The trim removed 11 bases at V and 4 bases at J, leaving 13 bases unmatched. CDR1 and CDR2 (germline): SGHVS, FQNEAQ. The length of the CDR3 is 14 residues. CDR3 nucleotides: TGTGCCGGCGGCTTAGCGGGTGCCCCAGAGACCCAGTACTTC. Translating it yields CAGGLAGAPETQYF.

V usage is TRBV28 and J usage is TRBJ2-7; TRBD2 aligns across 9 bases. V was pared by 3 bases and J by 2 bases, with 8 bases of the junction left unmatched. Germline V gene data show CDR1 as MDHEN and CDR2 as SYDVKM. The length of the CDR3 is 16 residues. The CDR3 DNA is TGTGCCAGCAGTTTCACACTAGCGGGCCTTACCTACGAGCAGTACTTC. Translation gives CASSFTLAGLTYEQYF.

This clonotype was seen ten or more times. The chain uses TRBV20-1 and TRBJ2-5; 10 nucleotides align to TRBD2. The CDR3 loop spans 13 amino acids. Germline V gene lookup returns CDR1 DFQATT and CDR2 SNEGSKA (reference sequence). V lost 2 bases, J lost 5 bases, and 2 bases stayed unmatched. The CDR3 loop is CSARKREGETQYF. CDR3 nucleotides: TGCAGTGCTAGAAAGCGGGAGGGGGAGACCCAGTACTTC.

This clonotype was detected many times. The chain recombines TRBV7-2 with TRBJ2-2; 8 bases are a match to TRBD2. CDR1 SGHTA and CDR2 FQGNSA come from the germline V gene. The CDR3 runs to 15 residues. The ends lost 3 bases at V and 7 bases at J; junction bases unmatched: 7. The CDR3 loop reads CASSFRAGDGGELFF. The CDR3 DNA is TGTGCCAGCAGCTTTCGAGCGGGAGATGGCGGGGAGCTGTTTTTT.

At least ten counts were recorded for this clonotype. The V call is TRBV30, the J call TRBJ1-1, with D unresolved. This CDR3 has 12 amino acids. V dropped 0 bases and J dropped 6 bases, with 8 bases sitting between them. Germline V gene lookup returns CDR1 GTSNPN and CDR2 SVGIG (reference sequence). The CDR3 DNA sequence: TGTGCCTGGAGTGTTGGAAGTGCTGAAGCTTTCTTT. It yields the protein CAWSVGSAEAFF. The full variable domain, with the rest looked up from reference TRBV30 and TRBJ1-1, is SQTIHQWPATLVQPVGSPLSLECTVEGTSNPNLYWYRQAAGRGLQLLFYSVGIGQISSEVPQNLSASRPQDRQFILSSKKLLLSDSGFYLCAWSVGSAEAFFGQGTRLTVV.

In this sample, this clonotype turned up many times. The chain has TRBV11-2 and TRBJ1-1; no clear D. CDR1 and CDR2 from the germline V gene are SGHAT and FQNNGV. V lost 1 base and J 1 base, leaving 13 bases between the germline ends. This CDR3 has 16 residues. The CDR3 nucleotides are TGTGCCAGCAGCTTAGGTGGAGGGCGGTGGAACACTGAAGCTTTCTTT. Translation gives CASSLGGGRWNTEAFF.

The chain uses TRBV28 and TRBJ2-2; 7 bases are shared with TRBD1. J gave up 4 bases and V 6 bases, and 5 bases lay outside the gene matches. The germline CDR1 and CDR2 sequences are MDHEN and SYDVKM. The CDR3 has 14 residues. This chain's CDR3 is CASREDRRTGELFF. DNA of the CDR3: TGTGCCAGCAGGGAGGACAGGCGCACCGGGGAGCTGTTTTTT.

This clonotype was counted at least ten times. This chain connects TRBV6-1 to TRBJ2-2; 9 bases are shared with TRBD2. The V and J ends lost 4 bases and 1 base, in that order; junction bases with no gene match: 7. Germline values: CDR1 MNHNS, CDR2 SASEGT. The CDR3 runs to 17 residues. The CDR3 DNA reads TGTGCCAGCAGTGTCGTAGCGGGAGTAGTGAACACCGGGGAGCTGTTTTTT. Translated: CASSVVAGVVNTGELFF.